Shown below are 24 T cell receptor beta chains from a single sample sequenced in a study of metastatic and nonmetastatic thyroid tumors. Thyroid surgery had not been preceded by any treatment in any patient. TCRdb reassembled clones from the PCR reads with MiXCR. The repertoire consists of over 65,000 clones, with 12% occurring once and the leading ten covering roughly 10%. The material sequenced was tumor tissue. The receptor set was obtained from a female donor with papillary thyroid cancer or a benign thyroid nodule (not recorded which). Some clones in this sample may be carry-over from other donors' samples.

This clone appeared many times. This chain links TRBV9 with TRBJ1-2, with D maybe TRBD1 (6 bases). V was trimmed by 1 base and J by 6 bases, leaving 22 bases between them. Germline values: CDR1 SGDLS, CDR2 YYNGEE. This CDR3 has 17 residues. This CDR3 is CASSVMASGAGGDGYTF. In nucleotides, the CDR3 is TGTGCCAGCAGCGTAATGGCTTCAGGGGCTGGGGGGGATGGCTACACCTTC.

About this clone itself: With a much larger clone just one base away, this may be a read error. J is TRBJ1-1 and V is TRBV7-3, with D unresolved. The CDR3 is 14 amino acids. CDR1 and CDR2 from the germline V gene are SGHTA and FQGTGA. V lost 1 base and J lost 6, with 12 bases in between. In DNA form, the CDR3 reads TGTGCCAGCAGCTTAAAGGGCGTGGCGGCTGAAGCTTTCTTT. Its protein is CASSLKGVAAEAFF.

This clone occurred many times. The chain links TRBV5-5 to TRBJ2-7; 10 bases align to TRBD1. V trimming: 4 bases; J trimming: 5 bases; junction bases outside the gene matches: 9. CDR3 length equals 15 residues. CDR1 is SGHKS, CDR2 YYEKEE, per germline (reference sequence). CDR3 sequence (DNA): TGTGCCAGCAGCCTCGCACGGACAGGGGGGGACGAGCAGTACTTC. Its protein is CASSLARTGGDEQYF.

This clone was observed at least ten times. As DNA, the CDR3 is TGCGCCAGCAGCCAAACCCTAGCGGGAACGGCCTACAATGAGCAGTTCTTC. Protein product: CASSQTLAGTAYNEQFF. The V and J genes are TRBV4-1 and TRBJ2-1; 9 bases map to TRBD2. Per germline, CDR1 MGHRA and CDR2 YSYEKL. V shed 2 bases, J shed 2 bases, and the junction held 7 bases outside the gene matches. This CDR3 has 17 residues.

This clone was counted at least ten times. This specimen includes other DNA sequences encoding the same CDR3. This chain connects TRBV11-2 to TRBJ2-3; 10 nucleotides agree with TRBD2. The CDR3 runs to 14 residues. J was trimmed by 4 bases and V by 7 bases; bases with no gene match: 5. Germline V gene lookup returns CDR1 SGHAT and CDR2 FQNNGV. DNA for the CDR3: TGTGCCAGCAAAGCGGGAGGGCCGGCAGATACGCAGTATTTT. Its protein is CASKAGGPADTQYF.

The chain has TRBV2 and TRBJ2-5; 8 bases fit TRBD2. The tail of the sequence fits TRBJ2-1 better, so the J call may be wrong. This CDR3 contains 14 residues. CDR1 and CDR2 from the germline V gene are SNHLY and FYNNEI. For the CDR3, the DNA is TGTGCCAGCAGTGTGAGCGGGAGCGTTGATGAGCAGTTCTTC. Translation: CASSVSGSVDEQFF.

The sample holds a few counts of this clone. This sequence may be a read error, since a much larger clone differs from it by one base. V usage is TRBV2 and J usage is TRBJ1-2; D is uncertain. V dropped 8 bases and J dropped 4 bases, with 14 bases sitting between them. The CDR3 sequence is 13 residues long. Looked up from germline, CDR1 is SNHLY and CDR2 is FYNNEI. CDR3 nucleotide sequence: TGTGCCAGCGGGATCGGAGTAACCTATGGCTACACCTTC. Its translation is CASGIGVTYGYTF.

There are many counts of this clone. V is TRBV28 and J is TRBJ1-1; D not certain. The germline V gene has CDR1 MDHEN and CDR2 SYDVKM. V was clipped by 7 bases and J by 1 base, with 10 bases between them. CDR3 size: 13 residues. This CDR3 is CASKKSQNTEAFF. For the CDR3, the DNA is TGTGCCAGCAAGAAATCCCAGAACACTGAAGCTTTCTTT.

This clone was counted ten times or more. The chain uses TRBV27 and TRBJ1-2; 11 bases are shared with TRBD1. V trimming: 5 bases; J trimming: 7 bases; junction bases outside the gene matches: 6. Germline V gene sequence: CDR1 MNHEY, CDR2 SMNVEV (reference sequence). This CDR3 is built from 14 residues. The CDR3 is CASSPLDRGLGYTF. CDR3 coding DNA: TGTGCCAGCAGTCCGCTGGACAGGGGGCTTGGCTACACCTTC.

This clone was counted many times. Additional DNA sequences in this sample encode the identical CDR3. Here the CDR3 reads CASSIRDAETQYF. CDR3 nucleotides: TGTGCCAGTAGTATACGGGACGCCGAGACCCAGTACTTC. This chain joins TRBV19 and TRBJ2-5; D may match TRBD1 or TRBD2 (5 bases each). V lost 2 bases to trimming and J lost 5 bases, with 9 bases between them. Germline V CDR1 and CDR2: LNHDA, SQIVND (reference sequence). The CDR3 covers 13 residues.

Worth noting for this clone: At one end the junction does not follow the germline gene, possibly because of a read error. The rearrangement links TRBV5-1 to TRBJ2-7; D could derive from TRBD1 or TRBD2 (5 bases each). The CDR3 is 15 amino acids. Germline V gene sequence: CDR1 SGHRS, CDR2 YFSETQ. CDR3 nucleotides: TGCGCAAGCAGCTGGCCCGGGACCAGGTCGCGTGAGCAGTACTTC. As protein: CASSWPGTRSREQYF.

This clone appeared many times. The chain employs TRBV15 and TRBJ2-5; D is possibly TRBD2 (5 bases). CDR1 and CDR2 (germline): LNHNV, YYDKDF (reference sequence). V was clipped by 1 base and J by 4 bases, with 13 bases between them. The CDR3 spans 15 residues. In DNA, the CDR3 is TGTGCCACCAGCAGAGTGAAGGGAGAAGGAGAGACCCAGTACTTC. Its translation is CATSRVKGEGETQYF.

This clone was seen repeatedly, ten times or more. CDR3 sequence: CSARGRVGETQYF. CDR3 coding DNA: TGCAGTGCTAGGGGCAGGGTGGGAGAGACCCAGTACTTC. The rearrangement joins TRBV20-1 to TRBJ2-5, with D possibly TRBD1 on 5 matching bases. The CDR3 loop spans 13 amino acids. V was cut by 3 bases and J by 4 bases, with 12 bases left in between. Germline V gene sequence: CDR1 DFQATT, CDR2 SNEGSKA (reference sequence).

Note on this clone: This may come from a read error, since a much larger clone is one base off. The chain employs TRBV4-2 and TRBJ2-5, with D unclear. The germline CDR1 and CDR2 sequences are LGHNA and YNFKEQ. The CDR3 totals 14 residues. The CDR3, as DNA: TGTGCCAGCAGCCAAGAAAGCGTCCAAGAGACCCAGTGCTTC. Translating it yields CASSQESVQETQCF.

The table lists this clone with a few counts. The chain is built from TRBV13 and TRBJ2-5; D gene uncertain. V was pared by 1 base and J by 5 bases, with 26 bases between. CDR1 is PRHDT, CDR2 FYEKMQ, per germline (reference sequence). This CDR3 has 19 amino acids. CDR3: CASSLAQATGIDLAETQYF. CDR3 nucleotide sequence: TGTGCCAGCAGCTTAGCGCAGGCTACCGGTATCGATCTGGCGGAGACCCAGTACTTC. Combining the CDR3 with reference TRBV13 and TRBJ2-5 gives the whole variable domain AAGVIQSPRHLIKEKRETATLKCYPIPRHDTVYWYQQGPGQDPQFLISFYEKMQSDKGSIPDRFSAQQFSDYHSELNMSSLELGDSALYFCASSLAQATGIDLAETQYFGPGTRLLVL.

As to this clone: Since a much larger clone is just one base distant, this may be a read error. Other DNA sequences in this specimen translate into the identical CDR3. CDR3 DNA sequence: TGCGCCAGCAGCTTTCTAGTAAATCAGCCCCAGCATTTC. Its protein product is CASSFLVNQPQHF. This chain connects TRBV5-1 to TRBJ1-5, with no clear D. In germline, CDR1 is SGHRS, CDR2 YFSETQ. The CDR3 is made up of 13 amino acids.

This clone has a count of ten or more. V is TRBV3-1 and J is TRBJ2-3, with D perhaps being TRBD1 or TRBD2 (6 bases each). Germline assignment: CDR1 LGHDT and CDR2 YNNKEL (reference sequence). The CDR3 consists of 15 residues. The germline V and J ends were trimmed by 1 base and 6 bases, with 14 bases remaining between them. CDR3 coding DNA: TGTGCCAGCAGCCAAGTGTCCCTAGGGGGGGATACGCAGTATTTT. Its protein is CASSQVSLGGDTQYF.

The genes are TRBV20-1 and TRBJ2-7; TRBD1 matches 7 bases. This CDR3 spans 15 amino acids. Trimming cost V 4 bases and J 6 bases; bases outside gene matches: 15. CDR1 is DFQATT and CDR2 is SNEGSKA in the germline V gene (reference sequence). The CDR3 nucleotides read TGCAGTGCTAAAGGAGTCCTGGACAGGTCATTCGAGCAGTACTTC. The encoded protein is CSAKGVLDRSFEQYF.

This clone was seen many times. The rearrangement uses TRBV2 and TRBJ1-1; a weak D match, TRBD1 (6 bases). V was pared by 2 bases and J by 1 base, with 8 bases between. The germline V gene encodes CDR1 SNHLY and CDR2 FYNNEI. The CDR3 consists of 14 residues. The chain's CDR3 is CASSERQANTEAFF. The CDR3 DNA sequence: TGTGCCAGCAGTGAACGACAGGCGAACACTGAAGCTTTCTTT.

This clone came up many times. The chain has TRBV27 and TRBJ1-2, with TRBD1 matching 9 bases. V shed 4 bases, J shed 7 bases, and the junction held 4 bases outside the gene matches. The CDR3 is 13 amino acids. Per the germline V gene, CDR1 is MNHEY and CDR2 is SMNVEV (reference sequence). The CDR3 nucleotides are TGTGCCAGCAGTTACAGGGGGCGGGTTGGCTACACCTTC. Translation gives CASSYRGRVGYTF.

This clone was counted ten times or more. V gene TRBV27 combines with J gene TRBJ2-7, with TRBD1 matching 11 bases. The CDR3 totals 14 residues. J gave up 7 bases and V 6 bases, and 8 bases lay outside the gene matches. Germline lookup yields CDR1 MNHEY and CDR2 SMNVEV (reference sequence). The CDR3 here is CASSPGQGAREQYF. The CDR3 nucleotides are TGTGCCAGCAGCCCTGGACAGGGGGCTCGGGAGCAGTACTTC.

This clone was seen at least ten times. The chain has TRBV4-2 and TRBJ2-2, with a possible D match to TRBD2 (6 bases). The CDR3 consists of 14 residues. The germline CDR1 and CDR2 sequences are LGHNA and YNFKEQ. Trimming took off 0 bases at V and 7 bases at J, with 9 bases between the two ends. The DNA for the CDR3 is TGTGCCAGCAGCCAAGATAGGAGGGGCGGGGAGCTGTTTTTT. Translating gives CASSQDRRGGELFF.

This clone was counted many times. This chain uses TRBV29-1 with TRBJ1-2; D may be TRBD1 (6 bases). Between the trimmed V and J ends, which lost 6 bases and 2 bases, there was a span of 10 bases. Per germline, CDR1 SQVTM and CDR2 ANQGSEA. CDR3 length: 12 residues. The CDR3 here is CSVTQGNYGYTF. In DNA form, the CDR3 reads TGCAGCGTGACCCAGGGGAACTATGGCTACACCTTC.

This clone was seen at least ten times. The chain is built from TRBV20-1 and TRBJ2-7, with a possible D match to TRBD2 (6 bases). Germline V gene data show CDR1 as DFQATT and CDR2 as SNEGSKA (reference sequence). This CDR3 has 13 residues. Trimming shortened V by 8 bases and J by 6 bases, and 20 bases separated the two germline ends. The CDR3 DNA sequence: TGCAGTCCCCGGGGAGGAAAAGGTGGCGAGCAGTACTTC. Its translation: CSPRGGKGGEQYF.